Listed here is a single TCR beta chain. This clonotype has a count of ten or more. This receptor's antigen is unknown. No quality values exist for individual bases; no much larger clone is one base distant. The TCR beta CDR3 regions were amplified from the RNA transcripts. The first round of RT-PCR for the TCR CDR3 was performed with the HTBI primer set and the Qiagen OneStep RT-PCR kit. Libraries were constructed in a second round of multiplex PCR, after which size selection and purification were carried out. Libraries were sequenced paired-end with 100 bp reads on an Illumina HiSeq2000. In the authors' own workflow: Raw data were processed with SOAPnuke, discarding reads with adapters, uncalled bases, mean Phred below 15, or no exact constant-primer or identifier match. COPE v1.2.5 was used to merge high-quality paired reads, and clonotypes were defined as unique nucleotide sequences. Clonotypes were aligned to IMGT TRBV, TRBD and TRBJ reference segments using MiTCR v1.1. The analysis was restricted to V-J combinations with a frequency above 0.0001, which together covered approximately 99% of the repertoires. A TCS score was defined as the ratio of F50 (clonal expansion) to E x V (chaos), with BLOSUM62-based TCRdist applied between CDR3 peptides within each V-J. Welch's t-statistics and random forest reduced fewer than 550 V-J features to around 14, which were used in a naive Bayes classifier (R e1071). TCRdb ran its own pipeline on the public reads, namely fastp trimming at Q25 and MiXCR clone calling, and kept in-frame beta chains. All rows with the same CDR3 protein become a single entry with the most common DNA and genes. The V and J calls reflect TCRdb's pipeline rather than the authors' work. The sample table records some 440,000 distinct CDR3 sequences; about a sixth of these occur just once. Almost 8% of the sample belongs to the ten largest clones.

Stable Graves' hyperthyroidism was defined as no progression to ophthalmopathy during 18 months of follow-up. Hyperthyroidism patients were newly diagnosed, with disease duration under 2 months, and aged 18 to 65 years. The study excluded patients with uncontrolled infections, other autoimmune diseases, pregnancy or lactation. Diagnoses were established on the basis of clinical symptoms, serum thyroxine and TRAb, thyroid ultrasound, and orbital computed tomography. PBMCs were isolated from approximately 10 ml of fresh peripheral blood by Ficoll-Paque density gradient centrifugation. Total RNA was extracted using Trizol reagent, and RNA quality was assessed on an Agilent 2100 Bioanalyzer. This specimen comes from a study of T cells in Graves' hyperthyroidism and ophthalmopathy (dated by TCRdb to between 2018 and 2021). Background for the entire study: Peripheral blood samples were taken at the time of initial diagnosis, prior to any treatment. Following sampling, methimazole starting at 30 mg daily was given to hyperthyroidism patients, and high-dose intravenous methylprednisolone was given to ophthalmopathy patients. The paper reports TCR Vbeta CDR3 sequencing of 135 peripheral blood samples: around 45 ophthalmopathy, 75 to 80 hyperthyroidism and around 17 progressor patients. In six Graves' hyperthyroidism patients, the study also compared T-cell repertoires from thyroid tissue with T-cell repertoires from blood. Prospective prediction of ophthalmopathy was tested in an independent validation cohort consisting of about 20 hyperthyroidism patients and some 16 patients who later progressed to ophthalmopathy. For training and testing, the roughly 100 patients in the discovery cohort were randomly divided in a 7:3 ratio. To identify TCR V-J signatures that set the groups apart, the researchers used a discovery cohort of 100 or so patients, made up of under 50 with Graves' ophthalmopathy and about 55 with stable Graves' hyperthyroidism.

Summary of the overall study and its limitations: Sample size was not statistically predetermined, and investigators were not blinded to group allocation. A model built on a 13 V-J signature distinguished ophthalmopathy from stable hyperthyroidism, reaching 85% to 90% sensitivity and 81% to 83% specificity in cross-validation and 80%/75% in testing. Most expanded thyroid clonotypes (frequency above 0.001) were also detected in blood, suggesting blood repertoires may reflect thyroid immune responses. In validation, the model predicted progression to ophthalmopathy with roughly 66% sensitivity and 72% to 75% specificity, a median of 6.5 months before onset.

Compared with germline, V lacks 5 bases and J lacks 7 bases; bases without a gene match: 14. The CDR3, cysteine through phenylalanine, is 16 amino acids long. Left in the record is the CDR3 DNA by itself, 48 bases read in frame from the first base. The germline V gene (reference sequence) yields LGHDT for CDR1 and YNNKEL for CDR2. This receptor was identified in a woman aged 18 to 35 with Graves' hyperthyroidism. The rearrangement combines TRBV3-1 with TRBJ2-7; TRBD1 aligns with 10 central bases. Source material: blood. The CDR3 amino acid sequence is: CASSFRRDRGFQEQYF. The DNA sequence follows: TGTGCCAGCAGCTTCCGCCGGGACAGGGGTTTTCAAGAGCAGTACTTC.